Sequencing of this T cell receptor (beta chain) was carried out in a study of blood T cell repertoires in COVID-19. At the level of the study: Sites in the United States, Italy and Spain provided acute and convalescent COVID-19 samples.

In the study's own analysis: Estimates of nucleated cell counts were drawn from the amplification of reference gene primers. Clones were sequenced by immunoSEQ multiplex PCR, and TCRdb holds only the in-frame ones, with some missing. V, J and clone size were drawn from that table, and D and trimming were deduced from the DNA. The sample consists of about 110,000 clones, approximately 80% of them appearing once. Input material: peripheral blood. The clonotype originates from a woman aged 60-75 years with acute or convalescent COVID-19.

The CDR3 protein is CAWSVGGGGTDTQYF. CDR3 sequence (DNA): TGTGCCTGGAGTGTAGGAGGGGGCGGCACAGATACGCAGTATTTT. The V and J genes are TRBV30 and TRBJ2-3; a weak D match, TRBD1 (7 bases). The CDR3 is made up of 15 amino acids. Between the trimmed V and J ends, which lost 0 bases and 1 base, there was a span of 11 bases. From germline, CDR1 is GTSNPN and CDR2 SVGIG (reference sequence).